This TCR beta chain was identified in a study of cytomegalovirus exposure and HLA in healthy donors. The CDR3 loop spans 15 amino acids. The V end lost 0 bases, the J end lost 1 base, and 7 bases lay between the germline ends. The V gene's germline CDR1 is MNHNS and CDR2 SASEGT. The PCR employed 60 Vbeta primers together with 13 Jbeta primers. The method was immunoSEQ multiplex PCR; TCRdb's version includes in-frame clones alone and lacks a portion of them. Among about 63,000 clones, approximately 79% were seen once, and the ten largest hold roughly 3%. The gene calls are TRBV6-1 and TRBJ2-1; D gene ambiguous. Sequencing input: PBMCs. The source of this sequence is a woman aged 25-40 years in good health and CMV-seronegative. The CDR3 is CASSEAPESYNEQFF. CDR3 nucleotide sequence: TGTGCCAGCAGTGAAGCGCCAGAATCCTACAATGAGCAGTTCTTC.